The source of this TCR beta chain is a study of cytomegalovirus exposure and HLA in healthy donors. For the study at large: Earlier work reported roughly 120 million unique TCR beta sequences from 150 million to 200 million T cells.

This PCR relied on a set of 60 Vbeta primers and 13 Jbeta primers. Sequencing used immunoSEQ multiplex PCR; TCRdb keeps in-frame clones, though not all of them. This table has fewer than 200,000 clones, almost 85% appearing once. This CDR3 region has 15 residues. Germline CDR1 reads KGHSH; CDR2 reads LQKENI. V was shortened by 2 bases and J by 4 bases, with 15 bases between the two germline ends. This clone has more than one count but fewer than ten. The rearrangement links TRBV18 to TRBJ2-7; tentative D call: TRBD1 (6 bases). Material for sequencing was PBMCs. This TCR came from a woman aged 50 to 60 in good health and CMV-seronegative. CDR3 residues: CASSPVRDTEYEQYF. The CDR3 nucleotides are TGTGCCAGCTCACCAGTCCGGGACACTGAATACGAGCAGTACTTC.